Listed here are 8 T cell receptor beta chains from one sample, sequenced in a study of breast tumors, draining lymph nodes, adjacent tissues. TCRdb called the multiplex PCR reads again in MiXCR, with one record for every CDR3 protein. The data contain about 31,000 distinct CDR3 sequences, 63% of them singletons. Sequences were obtained from breast tumor tissue. Source of these receptors: a female donor with breast cancer. Some clones in this sample may be carry-over from other donors' samples.

This clonotype was observed a handful of times. This rearrangement joins TRBV5-1 to TRBJ2-3; 9 bases fit TRBD2. V shed 7 bases, J shed 1 base, and the junction held 4 bases outside the gene matches. The CDR3 sequence is 14 residues long. Germline CDR1 reads SGHRS; CDR2 reads YFSETQ. The CDR3 nucleotides read TGCGCCAGCGTGGCGGGAGGGGGCACAGATACGCAGTATTTT. Encoded protein: CASVAGGGTDTQYF. The full variable domain, rest sourced from reference TRBV5-1 and TRBJ2-3, is KAGVTQTPRYLIKTRGQQVTLSCSPISGHRSVSWYQQTPGQGLQFLFEYFSETQRNKGNFPGRFSGRQFSNSRSEMNVSTLELGDSALYLCASVAGGGTDTQYFGPGTRLTVL.

This chain uses TRBV4-2 with TRBJ1-2; no clear D gene. The germline V gene encodes CDR1 LGHNA and CDR2 YNFKEQ. Trimming took 0 bases from V and 5 from J, leaving 7 bases between them. This CDR3 is built from 13 residues. CDR3 protein: CASSQDRDYGYTF. CDR3 sequence (DNA): TGTGCCAGCAGCCAAGATCGAGATTATGGCTACACCTTC.

In its sample, this clonotype is medium-sized. The chain joins TRBV7-2 to TRBJ2-1; unclear D gene. The germline CDR1 and CDR2 sequences are SGHTA and FQGNSA. V lost 1 base and J 9 bases, leaving 10 bases between the germline ends. This CDR3 region has 13 residues. The CDR3 bases are TGTGCCAGCAGCTTAGGCTGGTTAGCTGAGCAGTTCTTC. This translates into CASSLGWLAEQFF.

The chain joins TRBV7-9 to TRBJ2-2; 9 bases map to TRBD2. Germline CDR1 reads SEHNR; CDR2 reads FQNEAQ (reference sequence). Germline trimming cut 3 bases from V and 5 bases from J; bases unmatched to any gene: 16. CDR3 length equals 19 residues. The CDR3 is CASSFSWASGVIETGELFF. The CDR3 nucleotides are TGTGCCAGCAGCTTCTCTTGGGCTAGCGGGGTGATCGAGACCGGGGAGCTGTTTTTT.

V usage is TRBV20-1 and J usage is TRBJ1-6; a weak D match, TRBD1 (6 bases). The germline V gene encodes CDR1 DFQATT and CDR2 SNEGSKA (reference sequence). The CDR3 is 12 amino acids. Trimming took 2 bases from V and 10 from J, leaving 9 bases between them. CDR3 protein: CSARQGSSPLHF. The CDR3, as DNA: TGCAGTGCTAGACAGGGGAGCTCACCCCTCCACTTT.

V is TRBV24-1 and J is TRBJ2-1; TRBD2 matches at 11 bases. Germline assignment: CDR1 KGHDR and CDR2 SFDVKD. J was trimmed by 3 bases and V by 3 bases; bases with no gene match: 6. This CDR3 comprises 17 residues. CDR3 sequence reads: CATSDTTGTSGYNEQFF. The CDR3 DNA follows: TGTGCCACCAGTGATACCACCGGGACTAGCGGCTACAATGAGCAGTTCTTC.

This clonotype was seen at least ten times. A much larger clone lies a single base off, so this may be a read error. The V call is TRBV11-2, the J call TRBJ2-5, with D possibly called TRBD1 or TRBD2 (5 bases each). Looked up from germline, CDR1 is SGHAT and CDR2 is FQNNGV. This CDR3 is 17 amino acids long. The germline V and J ends were trimmed by 5 bases and 1 base, with 20 bases remaining between them. CDR3 region: CASSPSWEPGTQETQYF. DNA for the CDR3: TGTGCCAGCAGCCCCAGTTGGGAGCCAGGGACCCAAGAGACCCAGTACTTC.

The chain combines TRBV3-1 with TRBJ2-3; D uncertain. Trimming left V 1 base short and J 6 bases short, with 8 bases between. Germline V CDR1 and CDR2: LGHDT, YNNKEL (reference sequence). This CDR3 is 13 amino acids long. Here the CDR3 DNA reads TGTGCCAGCAGCCAAGTAGCCGGCGATACGCAGTATTTT. Amino acid sequence: CASSQVAGDTQYF.